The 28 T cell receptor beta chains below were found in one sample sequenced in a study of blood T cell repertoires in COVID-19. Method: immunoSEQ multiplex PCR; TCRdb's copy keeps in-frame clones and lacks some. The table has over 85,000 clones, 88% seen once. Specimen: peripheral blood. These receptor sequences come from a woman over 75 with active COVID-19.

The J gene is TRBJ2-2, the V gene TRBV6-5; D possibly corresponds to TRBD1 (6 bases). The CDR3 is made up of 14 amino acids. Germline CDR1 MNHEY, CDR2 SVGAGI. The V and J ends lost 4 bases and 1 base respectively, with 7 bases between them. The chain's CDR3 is CASSSGQNTGELFF. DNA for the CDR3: TGTGCCAGCAGTTCGGGACAGAACACCGGGGAGCTGTTTTTT.

This chain's CDR3 is CASTPTKAREQYF. DNA of the CDR3: TGTGCCAGCACTCCGACTAAAGCTCGGGAGCAGTACTTC. The chain carries TRBV6-5 and TRBJ2-7; tentatively, D is TRBD2 (5 bases). V lost 7 bases and J 7 bases, leaving 17 bases between the germline ends. This CDR3 has 13 residues. Germline V gene lookup returns CDR1 MNHEY and CDR2 SVGAGI.

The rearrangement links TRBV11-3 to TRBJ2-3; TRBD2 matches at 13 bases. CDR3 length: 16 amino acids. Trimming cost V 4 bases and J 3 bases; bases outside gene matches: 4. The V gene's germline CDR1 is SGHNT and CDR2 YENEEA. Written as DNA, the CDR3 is TGTGCCAGCAGCTCAAGACTAGCGGGGGGAACAGATACGCAGTATTTT. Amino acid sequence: CASSSRLAGGTDTQYF.

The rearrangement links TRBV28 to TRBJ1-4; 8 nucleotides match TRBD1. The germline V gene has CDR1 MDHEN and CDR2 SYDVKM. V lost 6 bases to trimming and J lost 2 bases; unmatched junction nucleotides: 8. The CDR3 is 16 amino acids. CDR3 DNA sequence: TGTGCCAGCAGCGAGCAGGGGGCGGGCACTAATGAAAAACTGTTTTTT. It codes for CASSEQGAGTNEKLFF.

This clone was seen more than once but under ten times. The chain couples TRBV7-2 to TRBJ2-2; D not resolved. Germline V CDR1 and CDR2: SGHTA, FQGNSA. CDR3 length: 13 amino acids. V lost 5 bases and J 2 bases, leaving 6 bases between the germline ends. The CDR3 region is CASSGLNTGELFF. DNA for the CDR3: TGTGCCAGCAGCGGCCTCAACACCGGGGAGCTGTTTTTT.

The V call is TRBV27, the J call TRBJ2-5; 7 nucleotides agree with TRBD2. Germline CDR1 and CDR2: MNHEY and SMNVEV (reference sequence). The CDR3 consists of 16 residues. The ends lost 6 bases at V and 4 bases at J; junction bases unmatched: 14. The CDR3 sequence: CASRSKLAKDGETQYF. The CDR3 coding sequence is TGTGCCAGCAGAAGTAAACTAGCGAAGGACGGAGAGACCCAGTACTTC.

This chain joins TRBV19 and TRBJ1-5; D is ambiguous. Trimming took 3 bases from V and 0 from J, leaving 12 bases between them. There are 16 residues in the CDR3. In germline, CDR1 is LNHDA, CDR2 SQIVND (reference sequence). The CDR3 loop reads CASSMNGADSNQPQHF. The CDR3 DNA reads TGTGCCAGTAGTATGAATGGTGCAGATAGCAATCAGCCCCAGCATTTT.

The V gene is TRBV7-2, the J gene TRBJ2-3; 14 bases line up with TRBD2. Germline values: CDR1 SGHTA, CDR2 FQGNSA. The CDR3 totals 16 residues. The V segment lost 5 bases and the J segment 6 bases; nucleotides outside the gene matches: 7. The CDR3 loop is CASSPGLAGALDTQYF. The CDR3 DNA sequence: TGTGCCAGCAGCCCGGGACTAGCGGGAGCACTGGATACGCAGTATTTT.

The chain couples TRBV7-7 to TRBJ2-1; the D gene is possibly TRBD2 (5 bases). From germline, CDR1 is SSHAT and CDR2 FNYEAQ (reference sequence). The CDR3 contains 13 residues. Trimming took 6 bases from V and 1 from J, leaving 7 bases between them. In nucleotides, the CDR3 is TGTGCCAGCAGTAGCGAGTCCTACAATGAGCAGTTCTTC. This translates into CASSSESYNEQFF.

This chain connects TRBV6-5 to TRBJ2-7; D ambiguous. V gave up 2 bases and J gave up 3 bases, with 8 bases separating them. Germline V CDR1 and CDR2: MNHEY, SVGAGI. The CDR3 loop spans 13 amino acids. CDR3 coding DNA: TGTGCCAGCAGTTACGGGCCTGGCTACGAGCAGTACTTC. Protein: CASSYGPGYEQYF.

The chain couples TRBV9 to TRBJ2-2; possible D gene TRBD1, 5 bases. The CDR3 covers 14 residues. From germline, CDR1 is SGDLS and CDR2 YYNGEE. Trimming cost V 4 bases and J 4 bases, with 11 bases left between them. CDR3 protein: CASSPPRATGELFF. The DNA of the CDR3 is TGTGCCAGCAGCCCTCCCAGGGCCACCGGGGAGCTGTTTTTT.

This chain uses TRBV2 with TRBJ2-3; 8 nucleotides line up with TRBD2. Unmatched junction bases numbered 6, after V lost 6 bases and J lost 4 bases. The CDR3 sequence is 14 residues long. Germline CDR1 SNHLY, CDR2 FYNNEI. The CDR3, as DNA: TGTGCCAGCAGGAGTTTCGGGGGGGCAGATACGCAGTATTTT. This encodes CASRSFGGADTQYF.

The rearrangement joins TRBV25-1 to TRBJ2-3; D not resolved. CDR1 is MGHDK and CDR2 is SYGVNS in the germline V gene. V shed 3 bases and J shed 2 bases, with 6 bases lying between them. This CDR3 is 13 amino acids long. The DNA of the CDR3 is TGTGCCAGCAGTGAGTCGTACACAGATACGCAGTATTTT. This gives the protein CASSESYTDTQYF.

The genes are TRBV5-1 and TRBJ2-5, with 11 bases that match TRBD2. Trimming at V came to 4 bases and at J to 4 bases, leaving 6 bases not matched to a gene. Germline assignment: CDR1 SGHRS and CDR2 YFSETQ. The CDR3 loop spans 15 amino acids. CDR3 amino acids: CASSALAGERETQYF. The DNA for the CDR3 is TGCGCCAGCAGCGCACTAGCGGGAGAGCGAGAGACCCAGTACTTC.

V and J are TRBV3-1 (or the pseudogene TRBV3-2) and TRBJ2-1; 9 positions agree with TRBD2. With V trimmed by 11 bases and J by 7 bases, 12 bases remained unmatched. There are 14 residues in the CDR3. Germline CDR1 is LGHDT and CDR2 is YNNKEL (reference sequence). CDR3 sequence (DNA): TGTGCCCTGGTATTAGCGGGAGTGTGGAATGAGCAGTTCTTC. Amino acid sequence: CALVLAGVWNEQFF.

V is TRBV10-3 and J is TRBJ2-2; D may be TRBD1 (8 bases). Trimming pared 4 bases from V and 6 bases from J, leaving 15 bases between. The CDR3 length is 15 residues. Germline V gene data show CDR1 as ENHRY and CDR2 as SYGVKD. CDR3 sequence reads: CAISADRGGAGELFF. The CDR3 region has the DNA TGTGCCATCAGTGCAGACAGGGGAGGGGCCGGGGAGCTGTTTTTT.

The CDR3 DNA is TGTGCCAGTAGTTATATGGACAGGGCCTACACCTTC. Residues: CASSYMDRAYTF. The chain combines TRBV19 with TRBJ1-2; the match to TRBD1 covers 8 bases. Germline assignment: CDR1 LNHDA and CDR2 SQIVND (reference sequence). This CDR3 contains 12 residues. The V gene end was trimmed by 5 bases and the J gene end by 10 bases; junction bases not matched to a gene: 6.

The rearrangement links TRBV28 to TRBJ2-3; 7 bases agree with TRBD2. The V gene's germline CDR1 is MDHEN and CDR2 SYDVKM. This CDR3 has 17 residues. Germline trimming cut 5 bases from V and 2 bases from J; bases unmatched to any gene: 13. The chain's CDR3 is CASSPSRGAGYTDTQYF. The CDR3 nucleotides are TGTGCCAGCAGTCCATCGAGGGGAGCGGGGTACACAGATACGCAGTATTTT.

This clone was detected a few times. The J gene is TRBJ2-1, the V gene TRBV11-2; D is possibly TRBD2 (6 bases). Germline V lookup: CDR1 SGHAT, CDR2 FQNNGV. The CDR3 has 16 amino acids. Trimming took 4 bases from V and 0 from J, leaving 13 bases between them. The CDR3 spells CASSSRAGDSYNEQFF. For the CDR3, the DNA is TGTGCCAGCAGCTCCCGAGCGGGCGACTCCTACAATGAGCAGTTCTTC.

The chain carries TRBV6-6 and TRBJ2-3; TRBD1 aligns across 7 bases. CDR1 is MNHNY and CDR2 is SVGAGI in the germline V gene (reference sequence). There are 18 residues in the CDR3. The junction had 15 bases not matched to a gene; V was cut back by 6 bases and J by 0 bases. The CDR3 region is CASRRQGNIIGSTDTQYF. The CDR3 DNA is TGTGCCAGCAGGCGACAGGGAAATATTATCGGTAGCACAGATACGCAGTATTTT.

CDR3 sequence reads: CASSGGQGAIGNTIYF. DNA for the CDR3: TGTGCCAGCAGCGGGGGACAGGGGGCAATAGGAAACACCATATATTTT. V is TRBV7-6 and J is TRBJ1-3; the match to TRBD1 covers 12 bases. The CDR3 runs to 16 residues. Per germline, CDR1 SGHVS and CDR2 FNYEAQ. The trim removed 5 bases at V and 4 bases at J, leaving 6 bases unmatched.

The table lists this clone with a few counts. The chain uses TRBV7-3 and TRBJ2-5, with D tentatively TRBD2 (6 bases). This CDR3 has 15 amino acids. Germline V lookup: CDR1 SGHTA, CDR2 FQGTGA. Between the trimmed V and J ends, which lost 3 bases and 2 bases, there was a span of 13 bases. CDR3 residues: CASSLGLGIQETQYF. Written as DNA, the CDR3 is TGTGCCAGCAGCTTGGGACTTGGAATACAAGAGACCCAGTACTTC.

This CDR3 is CASSSLPRGKLFF. In nucleotides, the CDR3 is TGTGCCAGCAGCTCTCTCCCCAGGGGAAAACTGTTTTTT. V and J are TRBV7-9 and TRBJ1-4; tentatively, D is TRBD1 (6 bases). CDR3 size: 13 residues. Germline values: CDR1 SEHNR, CDR2 FQNEAQ (reference sequence). V was shortened by 4 bases and J by 10 bases, with 13 bases between the two germline ends.

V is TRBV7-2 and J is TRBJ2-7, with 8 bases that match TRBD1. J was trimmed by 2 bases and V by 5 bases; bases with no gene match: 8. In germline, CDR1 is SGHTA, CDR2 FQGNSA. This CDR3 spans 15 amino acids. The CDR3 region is CASSKDRGTTYEQYF. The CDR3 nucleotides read TGTGCCAGCAGCAAAGACAGGGGCACCACCTACGAGCAGTACTTC.

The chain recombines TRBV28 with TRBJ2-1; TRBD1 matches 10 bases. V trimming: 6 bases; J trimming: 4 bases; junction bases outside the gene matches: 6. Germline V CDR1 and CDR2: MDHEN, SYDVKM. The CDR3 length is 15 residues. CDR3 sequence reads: CASRVGGQGYNEQFF. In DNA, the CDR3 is TGTGCCAGCAGGGTCGGGGGACAGGGGTACAATGAGCAGTTCTTC.

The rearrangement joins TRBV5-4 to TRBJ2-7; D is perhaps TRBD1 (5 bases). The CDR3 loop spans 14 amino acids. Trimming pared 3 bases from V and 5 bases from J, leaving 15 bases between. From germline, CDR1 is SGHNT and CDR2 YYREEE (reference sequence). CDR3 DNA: TGTGCCAGCAGCTCAAGGGCAGGGTCAGACGAGCAGTACTTC. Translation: CASSSRAGSDEQYF.

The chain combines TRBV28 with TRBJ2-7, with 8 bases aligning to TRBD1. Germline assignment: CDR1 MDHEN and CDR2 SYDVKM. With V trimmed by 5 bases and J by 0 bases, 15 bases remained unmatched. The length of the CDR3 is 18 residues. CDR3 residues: CASSPYRTGTGASYEQYF. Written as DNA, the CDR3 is TGTGCCAGCAGTCCATACCGAACCGGGACAGGTGCCTCCTACGAGCAGTACTTC. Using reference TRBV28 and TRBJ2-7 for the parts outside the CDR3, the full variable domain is DVKVTQSSRYLVKRTGEKVFLECVQDMDHENMFWYRQDPGLGLRLIYFSYDVKMKEKGDIPEGYSVSREKKERFSLILESASTNQTSMYLCASSPYRTGTGASYEQYFGPGTRLTVT.

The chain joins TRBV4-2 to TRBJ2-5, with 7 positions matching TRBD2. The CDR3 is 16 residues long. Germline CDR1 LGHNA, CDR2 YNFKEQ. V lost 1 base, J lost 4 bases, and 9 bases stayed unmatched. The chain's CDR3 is CASSQGTAGERETQYF. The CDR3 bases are TGTGCCAGCAGCCAAGGCACTGCGGGAGAGAGAGAGACCCAGTACTTC.